This record looks at one TCR beta chain sequence and its context. The data were taken from a study of control samples from healthy donors and cancer patients. The CDR3 extends over 16 amino acids. Germline lookup yields CDR1 SGHVS and CDR2 FNYEAQ. The V gene end was trimmed by 3 bases and the J gene end by 5 bases; junction bases not matched to a gene: 8. Only in-frame clones appear in the TCRdb table, and some are missing; sequencing was by immunoSEQ multiplex PCR. The sample includes roughly 76,000 clones, 93% of them seen just once. Sequenced material: PBMCs. This receptor was obtained from a woman aged 35 to 49 with lung cancer. This chain connects TRBV7-6 to TRBJ1-4; the match to TRBD1 covers 8 bases. The CDR3 loop reads CASSLVTGGENEKLFF. The CDR3 DNA follows: TGTGCCAGCAGCTTGGTAACAGGGGGAGAGAATGAAAAACTGTTTTTT.